This T cell receptor beta chain was profiled in a study of blood T cell repertoires in COVID-19. For the study at large: The analysed material was cDNA or gDNA that came from T cells, B-cell-depleted T cells, or PBMCs.

In assigning cohorts, the study relied on participant-reported clinical history. Either two negative PCRs, clearance, or symptom resolution qualified Cohort 3 donors as recovered. The CDR3 extends over 19 amino acids. With V trimmed by 2 bases and J by 0 bases, 7 bases remained unmatched. Germline CDR1 is SGHTA and CDR2 is FQGNSA. Authors' analysis steps: Counts of nucleated cells, estimated from reference gene primer amplification, were obtained. Only in-frame clones appear in the TCRdb table, and some are missing; sequencing was by immunoSEQ multiplex PCR. For V, J and clone size, that table is used; D and trimming come from the DNA. The sample includes around 300,000 clones, 87% of them seen just once.

This clonotype was obtained from a woman aged 40 to 50 who had recovered from COVID-19. The chain combines TRBV7-2 with TRBJ2-1; 13 nucleotides match TRBD2. Sequencing was carried out using PBMCs or T cells enriched from blood (not recorded which). CDR3 in amino acids: CASSLPGLAGSSSYNEQFF. CDR3 nucleotide sequence: TGTGCCAGCAGCTTACCGGGACTAGCGGGATCGAGCTCCTACAATGAGCAGTTCTTC.